This record looks at one T cell receptor (beta chain) sequence and its context. Its antigen is not identified. With 2 bases removed from V and 7 bases from J, the gap between germline ends came to 9 bases. The CDR3 is 12 residues long. Germline V CDR1 and CDR2: MDHEN, SYDVKM. Based on CD45RO/CCR7/CD25/CD127/CD95/CD27, CD4+ regulatory, stem cell-like memory, naive and central memory cells were sorted. The sample comes from a study of beta chain features in type 1 diabetes. About the study: Age, gender, cell numbers and subset yield matched between patients and controls.

General study findings and limits: Among patients with Type 1 diabetes, TCRB CDR3s were moderately but significantly shorter in every one of the four CD4+ subsets.

The authors reverse transcribed all of the isolated RNA, so sequencing captured expressed TCRB transcripts. Some clones are missing from TCRdb's copy, which holds only in-frame ones; the method was immunoSEQ multiplex PCR. Of hundreds of thousands of clones listed, over 13% are singletons. Sample: naive CD4+ T cells from blood. V is TRBV28 and J is TRBJ2-7; D is unclear. This receptor was taken from a man between 18 and 29 years old with type 1 diabetes. DNA for the CDR3: TGTGCCAGCAGTTTAAGTTTGGGAGAGCAGTACTTC. Amino acids: CASSLSLGEQYF.